This T cell receptor (beta chain) was captured by sequencing in a study of blood T cell repertoires in COVID-19. Overall study: Acute and convalescent COVID-19 samples came from the United States, Italy and Spain. Nucleic acid was either cDNA or gDNA, and it came from T cells, B-cell-depleted T cells, or PBMCs.

Methods used by the authors: Quantification of nucleated cells was approximated via reference gene primer amplification. This table comes from immunoSEQ multiplex PCR, and its TCRdb copy is limited to in-frame clones, with some not included. Clone size and V and J calls were adopted from that table, with D and trimming inferred from the DNA. Of 150,000 or so clones in the sample, 70% to 90% are singletons; the top ten hold around 4%. This clone appeared once. This CDR3 comprises 16 residues. Germline lookup yields CDR1 SGHRS and CDR2 YFSETQ. The V and J ends lost 0 bases and 6 bases, in that order; junction bases with no gene match: 9.

Sequencing was performed on peripheral blood. This sequence was found in a woman aged 70-85 years with acute or convalescent COVID-19. The chain employs TRBV5-1 and TRBJ2-1; 7 bases match TRBD2. The CDR3 reads CASSLAGAGEGNEQFF. For the CDR3, the DNA is TGCGCCAGCAGCTTGGCCGGGGCGGGAGAGGGCAATGAGCAGTTCTTC.